The 8 T cell receptor beta chains listed next were all sequenced from one sample in a study of T cell changes during pregnancy in multiple sclerosis. The repertoire was sequenced with immunoSEQ multiplex PCR; TCRdb's copy has only in-frame clones and lacks some. The data contain some 38,000 clones, about 90% of them singletons. The material was CD4+ T cells from peripheral blood mononuclear cells, obtained in the second trimester of pregnancy. The source of these receptors is a female donor in good health, enrolled as a control in a pregnancy study.

This clone appeared once. The chain employs TRBV7-8 and TRBJ1-1; TRBD1 aligns across 10 bases. The CDR3 runs 14 residues. With 7 bases clipped from V and 5 bases from J, the junction kept 7 bases outside the gene matches. Germline assignment: CDR1 SGHVS and CDR2 FQNEAQ. The DNA of the CDR3 is TGTGCCAGCACCCTAGAGGGACAGGGGACTGAAGCTTTCTTT. Translated, it gives CASTLEGQGTEAFF.

The chain couples TRBV2 to TRBJ2-2; D not certain. From germline, CDR1 is SNHLY and CDR2 FYNNEI. The V gene lost 7 bases and the J gene lost 3 bases, with 12 bases spanning the gap. The CDR3 has 14 amino acids. The CDR3 is CASNQMQYTGELFF. The CDR3 DNA is TGTGCCAGCAATCAAATGCAGTACACCGGGGAGCTGTTTTTT.

The V gene is TRBV19, the J gene TRBJ2-7, with 8 positions matching TRBD1. The trim removed 10 bases at V and 2 bases at J, leaving 7 bases unmatched. The CDR3 loop spans 13 amino acids. CDR1 LNHDA and CDR2 SQIVND come from the germline V gene (reference sequence). The CDR3 bases are TGTGCCACTATCCGACAGGGGACCTACGAGCAGTACTTC. It translates to CATIRQGTYEQYF.

The V call is TRBV6-5, the J call TRBJ2-7; 7 nucleotides agree with TRBD1. This CDR3 region has 13 residues. Germline loops: CDR1 MNHEY, CDR2 SVGAGI. Trimming took 5 bases from V and 7 from J; bases not matched to a gene: 8. The CDR3: CASSAQGSGEQYF. The CDR3 region has the DNA TGTGCCAGCAGTGCACAGGGGTCGGGAGAGCAGTACTTC.

This sequence joins TRBV6-1 and TRBJ2-3; 11 nucleotides align to TRBD2. V dropped 9 bases and J dropped 5; count of bases not matched to a gene: 7. CDR3 length: 14 residues. Germline V gives CDR1 MNHNS, CDR2 SASEGT. CDR3 in amino acids: CARLSGGEGDTQYF. The CDR3 DNA reads TGTGCCAGACTTAGCGGGGGGGAAGGAGATACGCAGTATTTT.

This clone is judged medium-sized (0.01 to 0.1%). DNA for the CDR3: TGTGCCAGCTTTAGTGGGGGCGGTGGCTACACCTTC. It is translated as CASFSGGGGYTF. The chain recombines TRBV19 with TRBJ1-2, with TRBD1 as a possible D gene (6 bases). V lost 9 bases to trimming and J lost 7 bases, with 15 bases between them. The germline V gene encodes CDR1 LNHDA and CDR2 SQIVND (reference sequence). The CDR3 contains 12 residues.

This rearrangement joins TRBV18 to TRBJ2-2; D may be TRBD1 (6 bases). V shed 1 base and J shed 2 bases, with 11 bases lying between them. Germline V gene sequence: CDR1 KGHSH, CDR2 LQKENI. The CDR3 consists of 16 residues. CDR3 in DNA: TGTGCCAGCTCACCACTGCAGGGGCGCAACACCGGGGAGCTGTTTTTT. This gives the protein CASSPLQGRNTGELFF.

V usage is TRBV12-5 and J usage is TRBJ2-2; TRBD1 matches at 12 bases. The ends lost 3 bases at V and 3 bases at J; junction bases unmatched: 2. Germline CDR1 and CDR2: LGHNT and FRNRAP. The CDR3 extends over 16 amino acids. CDR3 region: CASGLGTGGHTGELFF. CDR3 bases: TGTGCTAGTGGTTTAGGGACAGGGGGCCACACCGGGGAGCTGTTTTTT.